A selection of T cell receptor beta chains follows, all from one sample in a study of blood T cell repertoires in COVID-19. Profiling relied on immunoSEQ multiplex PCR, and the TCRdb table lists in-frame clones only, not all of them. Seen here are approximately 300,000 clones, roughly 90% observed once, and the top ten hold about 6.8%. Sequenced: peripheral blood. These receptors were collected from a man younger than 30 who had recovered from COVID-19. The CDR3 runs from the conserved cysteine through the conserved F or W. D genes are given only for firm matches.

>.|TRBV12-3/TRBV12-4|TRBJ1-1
CASSYAREAFF
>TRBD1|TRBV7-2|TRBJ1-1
CASSLVGTGAEAFF
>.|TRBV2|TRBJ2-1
CASSELTSSYNEQFF
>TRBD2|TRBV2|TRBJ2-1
CASRYETSRNNEQFF
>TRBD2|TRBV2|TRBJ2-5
CASSRGAGIETQYF
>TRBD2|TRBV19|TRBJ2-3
CASSMATGTTSISTDTQYF
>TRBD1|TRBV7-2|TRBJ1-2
CASSSRTGTGDGYTF
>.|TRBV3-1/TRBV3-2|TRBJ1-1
CASSLRVDNTEAFF
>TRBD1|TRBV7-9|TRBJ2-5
CASSLANPGQQETQYF
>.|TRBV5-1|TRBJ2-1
CASSPGDGPYNEQFF
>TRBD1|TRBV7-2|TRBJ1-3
CASSFSYRGPANTIYF
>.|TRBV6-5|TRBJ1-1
CASSPPRGGVTEAFF
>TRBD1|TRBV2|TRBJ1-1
CASSYGTVGNTEAFF
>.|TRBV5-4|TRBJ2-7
CASSSSGQGSYEQYF
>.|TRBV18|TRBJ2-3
CASSPSPAGDTQYF